These 28 T cell receptor beta chains came from one sample sequenced in a study of T cell responses to AZD1222 COVID-19 vaccine (dated by TCRdb to about 2021). The time point label of this sample denotes: baseline before first vaccination. The library was built by means of the immunoSEQ multiplex PCR assay. As stored in TCRdb, this immuneACCESS dataset retains in-frame rearrangements with V and J assigned. A fraction of the clones does not appear; measured against another copy, unresolved V genes explain less than half of the discrepancy, and the remainder lacks a known reason. The sample yields 75,000 to 100,000 clones; 85% to 90% were counted once. Roughly 2.7% of the sample is in the top ten clones. The source material was peripheral blood, sampled on day 0 of AZD1222 vaccination. Receptors originate from an adult in good health.

The chain combines TRBV7-8 with TRBJ1-4; possibly TRBD1 for D (5 bases). The V and J ends lost 10 bases and 2 bases respectively, with 32 bases between them. This CDR3 contains 20 residues. Germline CDR1 and CDR2: SGHVS and FQNEAQ. CDR3 region: CATSPTIAGRVPRTNEKLFF. The CDR3 DNA follows: TGTGCCACCTCACCGACCATCGCAGGGCGAGTTCCGCGTACTAATGAAAAACTGTTTTTT.

This clone has a single count. The V call is TRBV7-9, the J call TRBJ1-5, with D possibly being TRBD1 (5 bases). Per the germline V gene, CDR1 is SEHNR and CDR2 is FQNEAQ (reference sequence). The V end was cut by 5 bases, the J end by 0 bases, with 20 bases between. This CDR3 has 18 amino acids. This CDR3 is CASSLDRSVGYSNQPQHF. As DNA, the CDR3 is TGTGCCAGCAGCCTTGACAGATCAGTAGGCTATAGCAATCAGCCCCAGCATTTT.

This clone has a single count. This chain links TRBV5-8 with TRBJ1-3; D might be TRBD1 (6 bases). Germline-derived CDR1 and CDR2 are SGHTS and YDEGEE. The CDR3 is 17 amino acids. V lost 6 bases and J 4 bases, leaving 23 bases between the germline ends. In DNA form, the CDR3 reads TGTGCCAGCACGTTTCCGTTAGACACAGGGAGCGGAAACACCATATATTTT. This encodes CASTFPLDTGSGNTIYF.

V and J are TRBV15 and TRBJ2-5; 7 bases are shared with TRBD2. The junction had 5 bases not matched to a gene; V was cut back by 0 bases and J by 4 bases. The germline gives CDR1 LNHNV, CDR2 YYDKDF (reference sequence). CDR3 length: 15 amino acids. CDR3 sequence (DNA): TGTGCCACCAGCAGAGATCGCGGGAGCGGAGAGACCCAGTACTTC. Translated, it gives CATSRDRGSGETQYF.

Regarding this clone: The limits of the CDR3 on the DNA are not certain, so only TCRdb's listed CDR3 is given. The chain is built from TRBV3-1 (or the pseudogene TRBV3-2) and TRBJ2-1; no DNA check was done on the table's D call, TRBD1. Germline loops: CDR1 LGHDT, CDR2 YNNKEL (reference sequence). The CDR3 is 15 amino acids long, termini counted. The CDR3 here is CASSQNFGGGANTIF.

On this clone: At one end the junction does not follow the germline gene, possibly because of a read error. The rearrangement links TRBV6-5 to TRBJ1-5; D might be TRBD1 (6 bases). The CDR3 extends over 14 amino acids. Per the germline V gene, CDR1 is MNHEY and CDR2 is SVGAGI. DNA for the CDR3: TGTGCCAGCAGTGACTCAGGGGGCAATCAGCCCCAGCATTTT. It encodes CASSDSGGNQPQHF.

J is TRBJ2-7 and V is TRBV18; the D is unclear. Germline values: CDR1 KGHSH, CDR2 LQKENI. The ends were cut back, 0 bases at V and 2 bases at J, with 8 bases in the middle. This CDR3 region has 14 residues. The CDR3 DNA reads as TGTGCCAGCTCACCACCAACCTCCACCTACGAGCAGTACTTC. This codes for CASSPPTSTYEQYF. Drawing the rest from reference TRBV18 and TRBJ2-7, the complete variable domain is NAGVMQNPRHLVRRRGQEARLRCSPMKGHSHVYWYRQLPEEGLKFMVYLQKENIIDESGMPKERFSAEFPKEGPSILRIQQVVRGDSAAYFCASSPPTSTYEQYFGPGTRLTVT.

The gene calls are TRBV18 and TRBJ1-2, with 8 bases matching TRBD1. The CDR3 covers 16 residues. The J segment lost 5 bases and the V segment lost 1 base, leaving 9 bases of the junction unmatched. The germline V gene has CDR1 KGHSH and CDR2 LQKENI. The CDR3 coding sequence is TGTGCCAGCTCACCACAATCAGGGGGCCCTTGGTATGGCTACACCTTC. This codes for CASSPQSGGPWYGYTF.

The genes are TRBV4-1 and TRBJ2-1; no definite D call. There are 13 residues in the CDR3. Germline V gives CDR1 MGHRA, CDR2 YSYEKL. The V and J ends lost 1 base and 10 bases respectively, with 11 bases between them. CDR3: CASSQGVLREQFF. The CDR3 DNA follows: TGCGCCAGCAGCCAAGGAGTACTTAGGGAGCAGTTCTTC.

V usage is TRBV20-1 and J usage is TRBJ2-1; TRBD2 matches 8 bases. Trimming took 3 bases from V and 6 from J; bases not matched to a gene: 7. From germline, CDR1 is DFQATT and CDR2 SNEGSKA (reference sequence). CDR3 length: 14 amino acids. The chain's CDR3 is CSASNGRAVNEQFF. The CDR3 DNA reads TGCAGTGCTAGTAACGGGAGGGCCGTCAATGAGCAGTTCTTC.

This clone was seen just once. V and J are TRBV6-5 and TRBJ1-6; the match to TRBD1 covers 8 bases. This CDR3 region has 15 residues. V dropped 5 bases and J dropped 6; count of bases not matched to a gene: 6. CDR1 is MNHEY, CDR2 SVGAGI, per germline. CDR3 region: CASSKNRGSNSPLHF. DNA of the CDR3: TGTGCCAGCAGTAAAAACAGGGGGAGTAATTCACCCCTCCACTTT.

This clone was observed a handful of times. CDR3 DNA: TGTGCCAGCAGTGGGGGGGCAGAGGATACGCAGTATTTT. Its translation is CASSGGAEDTQYF. V and J are TRBV6-4 and TRBJ2-3; tentatively, D is TRBD1 or TRBD2 (6 bases each). CDR3 size: 13 residues. Per the germline V gene, CDR1 is MRHNA and CDR2 is SNTAGT. V lost 4 bases, J lost 6 bases, and 11 bases lay in between.

The rearrangement joins TRBV11-3 to TRBJ1-2; D call uncertain. Germline V gene sequence: CDR1 SGHNT, CDR2 YENEEA. The length of the CDR3 is 13 residues. Trimming removed 2 bases at V and 8 bases at J, with 12 bases between. CDR3 DNA sequence: TGTGCCAGCAGCTTAACATCAGGAAGGGGCTACACCTTC. This gives the protein CASSLTSGRGYTF.

The CDR3 region has the DNA TGTGCCAGCAGCCAACACAGGGAGGCTACGCAGTATTTT. It codes for CASSQHREATQYF. V gene TRBV3-1 (or the pseudogene TRBV3-2) combines with J gene TRBJ2-3; D is possibly TRBD1 or TRBD2 (6 bases each). The germline V gene has CDR1 LGHDT and CDR2 YNNKEL (reference sequence). This CDR3 is 13 amino acids long. Trimming cost V 2 bases and J 8 bases, with 11 bases left between them.

This chain connects TRBV7-6 to TRBJ2-6; 9 bases are a match to TRBD1. This CDR3 region has 18 residues. V lost 1 base to trimming and J lost 4 bases; unmatched junction nucleotides: 8. From germline, CDR1 is SGHVS and CDR2 FNYEAQ. For the CDR3, the DNA is TGTGCCAGCAGCTTAGACCCGACAGGGGGATCAGGGGCCAACGTCCTGACTTTC. Residues: CASSLDPTGGSGANVLTF.

The chain carries TRBV5-4 and TRBJ2-5, with D perhaps TRBD1 (6 bases). The CDR3 covers 12 residues. Germline V CDR1 and CDR2: SGHNT, YYREEE (reference sequence). Trimming took off 7 bases at V and 2 bases at J, with 9 bases between the two ends. The CDR3 sequence: CASARGQETQYF. The CDR3 nucleotides read TGTGCCAGCGCTAGGGGGCAAGAGACCCAGTACTTC.

The chain joins TRBV27 to TRBJ1-2, with 8 bases fitting TRBD1. Per germline, CDR1 MNHEY and CDR2 SMNVEV (reference sequence). This CDR3 is 18 amino acids long. V lost 5 bases, J lost 5 bases, and 19 bases stayed unmatched. The CDR3 nucleotides read TGTGCCAGCAGTAGACATGGACAGGGTCCCTCAGCAGGTTATGGCTACACCTTC. Translating gives CASSRHGQGPSAGYGYTF.

The CDR3 loop reads CATSDPGSTGGNEKLFF. The DNA for the CDR3 is TGTGCCACCAGTGATCCGGGTTCGACAGGGGGTAATGAAAAACTGTTTTTT. V and J are TRBV24-1 and TRBJ1-4, with 9 bases fitting TRBD1. The CDR3 runs 17 residues. Germline V gene sequence: CDR1 KGHDR, CDR2 SFDVKD. V lost 3 bases to trimming and J lost 4 bases; unmatched junction nucleotides: 8.

The chain uses TRBV19 and TRBJ1-2; D is perhaps TRBD1 (5 bases). Trimming left V 5 bases short and J 3 bases short, with 16 bases between. This CDR3 is built from 15 residues. In germline, CDR1 is LNHDA, CDR2 SQIVND (reference sequence). CDR3 bases: TGTGCCAGTAGTGTGCCGCAGGGTTTTTACTATGGCTACACCTTC. Translated, it gives CASSVPQGFYYGYTF.

The rearrangement uses TRBV9 and TRBJ2-5, with 11 bases that match TRBD2. CDR3 length: 14 residues. The germline CDR1 and CDR2 sequences are SGDLS and YYNGEE. J lost 4 bases, V lost 3 bases, and 2 bases had no gene match. CDR3 region: CASSAGLAGETQYF. CDR3 bases: TGTGCCAGCAGCGCCGGACTAGCGGGAGAGACCCAGTACTTC.

This clone occurred a few times. This chain uses TRBV5-1 with TRBJ2-5; the D gene is possibly TRBD1 (7 bases). CDR1 SGHRS and CDR2 YFSETQ come from the germline V gene. Between the trimmed V and J ends, which lost 0 bases and 5 bases, there was a span of 23 bases. CDR3 length: 18 residues. As DNA, the CDR3 is TGCGCCAGCAGCTTGGGACTGCTCCAGGGGGGTCTTGGGGAGACCCAGTACTTC. Encoded protein: CASSLGLLQGGLGETQYF.

V usage is TRBV7-3 and J usage is TRBJ2-3; 7 nucleotides line up with TRBD2. The CDR3 sequence is 15 residues long. After removal of 1 base from V and 4 bases from J, the junction contained 5 bases not matched to a gene. Germline V gives CDR1 SGHTA, CDR2 FQGTGA. The chain's CDR3 is CASSLIGAGADTQYF. For the CDR3, the DNA is TGTGCCAGCAGCTTAATAGGTGCGGGGGCAGATACGCAGTATTTT.

This CDR3 is CASSSSSGGYTKQYF. The DNA for the CDR3 is TGTGCCAGCAGTTCCTCTAGCGGCGGATATACGAAGCAGTACTTC. The gene calls are TRBV27 and TRBJ2-7; 7 bases match TRBD2. The CDR3 runs to 15 residues. J was trimmed by 8 bases and V by 4 bases; bases with no gene match: 14. CDR1 and CDR2 from the germline V gene are MNHEY and SMNVEV (reference sequence).

This chain connects TRBV11-2 to TRBJ2-1, with TRBD2 as a possible D gene (6 bases). CDR1 SGHAT and CDR2 FQNNGV come from the germline V gene. The CDR3 is 17 amino acids. Trimming removed 2 bases at V and 3 bases at J, with 17 bases between. The CDR3 reads CASSLWGVASDYNEQFF. The CDR3 DNA follows: TGTGCCAGCAGCTTATGGGGGGTGGCTAGCGACTACAATGAGCAGTTCTTC.

V usage is TRBV2 and J usage is TRBJ1-3; D uncertain. The CDR3 loop spans 12 amino acids. CDR1 is SNHLY and CDR2 is FYNNEI in the germline V gene. Trimming took off 1 base at V and 7 bases at J, with 5 bases between the two ends. CDR3 amino acids: CASSEGANTIYF. Written as DNA, the CDR3 is TGTGCCAGCAGTGAAGGGGCGAACACCATATATTTT. Variable domain in full (rest from reference TRBV2 and TRBJ1-3): EPEVTQTPSHQVTQMGQEVILRCVPISNHLYFYWYRQILGQKVEFLVSFYNNEISEKSEIFDDQFSVERPDGSNFTLKIRSTKLEDSAMYFCASSEGANTIYFGEGSWLTVV.

The chain is built from TRBV7-6 and TRBJ2-1; no firm D call. Trimming cost V 1 base and J 4 bases, with 14 bases left between them. This CDR3 spans 16 amino acids. Per the germline V gene, CDR1 is SGHVS and CDR2 is FNYEAQ. The CDR3 protein is CASSLGTRTDYNEQFF. The CDR3 DNA reads as TGTGCCAGCAGCTTAGGAACGCGGACCGATTACAATGAGCAGTTCTTC. The whole variable domain, remainder taken from reference TRBV7-6 and TRBJ2-1, is GAGVSQSPRYKVTKRGQDVALRCDPISGHVSLYWYRQALGQGPEFLTYFNYEAQQDKSGLPNDRFSAERPEGSISTLTIQRTEQRDSAMYRCASSLGTRTDYNEQFFGPGTRLTVL.

This rearrangement joins TRBV27 to TRBJ2-2, with D perhaps matching TRBD2 (5 bases). Germline CDR1 and CDR2: MNHEY and SMNVEV (reference sequence). The CDR3 covers 15 residues. Trimming cost V 0 bases and J 7 bases, with 12 bases left between them. The DNA for the CDR3 is TGTGCCAGCAGTTTATCGAGGACTGGATTCGGGGAGCTGTTTTTT. It codes for CASSLSRTGFGELFF.

The chain is built from TRBV7-9 and TRBJ1-2; no clear D. Per germline, CDR1 SEHNR and CDR2 FQNEAQ (reference sequence). The CDR3 loop spans 13 amino acids. The V end was cut by 1 base, the J end by 4 bases, with 7 bases between. CDR3 sequence: CASSLGASYGYTF. The DNA for the CDR3 is TGTGCCAGCAGCTTAGGGGCCAGCTATGGCTACACCTTC. The complete variable domain, with remaining parts taken from reference TRBV7-9 and TRBJ1-2, reads DTGVSQNPRHKITKRGQNVTFRCDPISEHNRLYWYRQTLGQGPEFLTYFQNEAQLEKSRLLSDRFSAERPKGSFSTLEIQRTEQGDSAMYLCASSLGASYGYTFGSGTRLTVV.